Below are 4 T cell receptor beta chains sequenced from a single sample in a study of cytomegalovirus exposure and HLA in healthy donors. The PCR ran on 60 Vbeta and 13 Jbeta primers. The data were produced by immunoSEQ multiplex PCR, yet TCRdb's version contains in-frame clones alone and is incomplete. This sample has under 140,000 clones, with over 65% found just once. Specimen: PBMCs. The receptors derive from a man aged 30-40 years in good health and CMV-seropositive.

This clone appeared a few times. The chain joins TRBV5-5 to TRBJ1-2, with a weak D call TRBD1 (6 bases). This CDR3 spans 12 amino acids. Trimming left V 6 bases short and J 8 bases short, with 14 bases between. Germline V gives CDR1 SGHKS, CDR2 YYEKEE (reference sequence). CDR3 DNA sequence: TGTGCCAGCACCATACAGGGTCGGGGCTACACCTTC. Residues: CASTIQGRGYTF.

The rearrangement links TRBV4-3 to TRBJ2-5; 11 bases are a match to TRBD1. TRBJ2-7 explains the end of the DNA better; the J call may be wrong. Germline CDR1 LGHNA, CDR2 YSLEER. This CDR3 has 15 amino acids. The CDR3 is CASSQGGTGGYEQYF. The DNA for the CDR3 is TGCGCCAGCAGCCAGGGGGGGACAGGGGGCTACGAGCAGTACTTC.

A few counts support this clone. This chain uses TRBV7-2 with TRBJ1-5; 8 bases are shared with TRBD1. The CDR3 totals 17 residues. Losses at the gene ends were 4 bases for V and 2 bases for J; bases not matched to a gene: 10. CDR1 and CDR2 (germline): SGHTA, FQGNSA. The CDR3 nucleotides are TGTGCCAGCAGCTCCCGTCCCACGGACAGGGGCAATCAGCCCCAGCATTTT. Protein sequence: CASSSRPTDRGNQPQHF. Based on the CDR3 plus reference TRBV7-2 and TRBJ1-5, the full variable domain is GAGVSQSPSNKVTEKGKDVELRCDPISGHTALYWYRQSLGQGLEFLIYFQGNSAPDKSGLPSDRFSAERTGGSVSTLTIQRTQQEDSAVYLCASSSRPTDRGNQPQHFGDGTRLSIL.

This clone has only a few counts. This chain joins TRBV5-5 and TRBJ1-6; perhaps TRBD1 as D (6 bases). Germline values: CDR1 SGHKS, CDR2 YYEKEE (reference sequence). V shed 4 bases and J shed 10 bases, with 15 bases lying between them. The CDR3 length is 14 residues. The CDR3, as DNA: TGTGCCAGCAGCCCCCAACAGGGAAACTCACCCCTCCACTTT. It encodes CASSPQQGNSPLHF. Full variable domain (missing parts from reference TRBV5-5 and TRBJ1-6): DAGVTQSPTHLIKTRGQQVTLRCSPISGHKSVSWYQQVLGQGPQFIFQYYEKEERGRGNFPDRFSARQFPNYSSELNVNALLLGDSALYLCASSPQQGNSPLHFGNGTRLTVT.